Given below is one T cell receptor beta chain in context. The antigen this receptor binds is unknown. There are no base qualities to consult, and no much larger clone falls within one base. The data were taken from a study of radiotherapy plus CTLA-4 blockade in lung cancer (dated by TCRdb to 2017 to 2018). Background for the entire study: Among the enrolled patients, approximately 18% had an objective response, and 31% reached disease control.

Library preparation used the immunoSEQ multiplex PCR assay. As stored in TCRdb, this immuneACCESS dataset retains in-frame rearrangements with V and J assigned. A fraction of the clones does not appear; measured against another copy, unresolved V genes explain less than half of the discrepancy, and the remainder lacks a known reason. Recorded for this sample are 55,000 to 65,000 clones; more than 70% of them occurred a single time. 2.5% to 3% of the sample belongs to the ten largest clones. Trimming removed 4 bases from V and 7 bases from J; the gene matches leave 12 bases unexplained. The germline V gene supplies CDR1 SGHVS and CDR2 FQNEAQ. Including the terminal cysteine and phenylalanine, the CDR3 comprises 16 residues. Kept here is only the CDR3 DNA, which spans 48 bases and is read in frame from base 1. In this study, focal radiation therapy paired with CTLA-4 blockade (ipilimumab) was tested in patients who had chemo-refractory metastatic non-small-cell lung cancer.

Study-wide conclusions, independent of this receptor: After treatment with radiotherapy and ipilimumab, TCR clones that originated in tumors expanded in peripheral blood. Early dynamic changes in blood T cell clones, together with increased serum interferon-beta after radiation, were reported as the strongest predictors of response.

The chain is encoded by TRBV7-8 joined to TRBJ1-5, and 8 junctional nucleotides match TRBD1. The sequencing here drew on peripheral blood, taken from a patient treated with radiotherapy plus ipilimumab. The sequence came from a human donor with non-small cell lung cancer who had a complete response to radiotherapy plus ipilimumab. The nucleotide sequence is given as TGTGCCAGCAGCTCCCGGAGGACAGGGACAGGCCAGCCCCAGCATTTT. It encodes CASSSRRTGTGQPQHF. The entire variable domain, with the stretches around the CDR3 drawn from the reference TRBV7-8 and TRBJ1-5 proteins, is GAGVSQSPRYKVAKRGQDVALRCDPISGHVSLFWYQQALGQGPEFLTYFQNEAQLDKSGLPSDRFFAERPEGSVSTLKIQRTQQEDSAVYLCASSSRRTGTGQPQHFGDGTRLSIL.